Included here is one T cell receptor beta chain sequence, with context. The germline V gene encodes CDR1 SNHLY and CDR2 FYNNEI. The length of the CDR3 is 12 residues. Between the trimmed V and J ends, which lost 9 bases and 5 bases, there was a span of 14 bases. TCRdb's table, derived via immunoSEQ multiplex PCR, lists solely in-frame clones and lacks some. The table has approximately 1.5 million clones, approximately 98% seen once. The data stem from a study of shared clonotypes between healthy human individuals. Turning to the study itself: Each donor contributed plates that comprised three CD4 naive, three CD4 memory, two CD8 naive and one CD8 memory.

The origin of this receptor is a man aged 25-45 years in good health. Sequencing input: naive CD4+ T cells sorted from blood. Subset reported: CD45RA+ positively selected. This chain connects TRBV2 to TRBJ2-7; D not certain. CDR3 sequence (DNA): TGTGCCAGGGGGAAAGAGTCCCACGAGCAGTACTTC. Protein sequence: CARGKESHEQYF.